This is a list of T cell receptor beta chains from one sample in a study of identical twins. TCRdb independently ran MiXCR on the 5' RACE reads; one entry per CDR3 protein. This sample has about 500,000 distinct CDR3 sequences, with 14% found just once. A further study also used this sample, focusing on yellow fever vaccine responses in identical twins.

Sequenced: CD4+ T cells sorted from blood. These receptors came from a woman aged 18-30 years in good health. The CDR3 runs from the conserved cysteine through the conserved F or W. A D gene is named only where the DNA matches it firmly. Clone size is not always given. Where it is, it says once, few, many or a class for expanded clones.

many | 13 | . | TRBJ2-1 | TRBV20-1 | CSASFPLVNEQFF | TGCAGTGCTAGTTTCCCTCTGGTTAATGAGCAGTTCTTC
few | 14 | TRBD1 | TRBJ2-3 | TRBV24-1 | CATRTGAFTDTQYF | TGTGCCACCCGCACAGGGGCGTTCACAGATACGCAGTATTTT
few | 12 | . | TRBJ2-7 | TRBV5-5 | CASSLGSAGQYF | TGTGCCAGCAGCTTGGGATCGGCCGGGCAGTACTTC
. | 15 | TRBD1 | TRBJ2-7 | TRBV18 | CASSTTGQGNYEQYF | TGTGCCAGCTCAACTACGGGACAGGGCAACTACGAGCAGTACTTC
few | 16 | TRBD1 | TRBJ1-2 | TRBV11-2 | CASSLGAEQGAYGYTF | TGTGCCAGCAGCTTGGGGGCAGAACAGGGGGCTTATGGCTACACCTTC
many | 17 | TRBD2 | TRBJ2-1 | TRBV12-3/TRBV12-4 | CASSFTSGSILNNEQFF | TGTGCCAGCAGTTTTACTAGCGGGAGCATTCTAAACAATGAGCAGTTCTTC
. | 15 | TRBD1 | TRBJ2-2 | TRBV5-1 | CASSIAGTGTGELFF | TGCGCCAGCAGCATCGCCGGGACAGGGACCGGGGAGCTGTTTTTT
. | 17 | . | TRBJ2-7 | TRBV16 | CASSPTRVGIKSYEQYF | TGTGCCAGCAGTCCTACTCGGGTAGGGATAAAGTCCTACGAGCAGTACTTC
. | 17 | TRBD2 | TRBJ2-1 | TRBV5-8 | CASSPVSGRVSYNEQFF | TGTGCCAGCAGCCCTGTTAGCGGGAGGGTCTCCTACAATGAGCAGTTCTTC
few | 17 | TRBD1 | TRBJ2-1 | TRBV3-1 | CASSRALTGASTNEQFF | TGTGCCAGCAGCCGAGCACTTACAGGGGCCAGTACAAATGAGCAGTTCTTC
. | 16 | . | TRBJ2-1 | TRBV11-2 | CASSLVIGASYNEQFF | TGTGCCAGCAGCTTAGTGATAGGAGCCTCCTACAATGAGCAGTTCTTC
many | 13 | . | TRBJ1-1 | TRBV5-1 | CASSLAGDTEAFF | TGCGCCAGCAGCTTGGCCGGGGACACTGAAGCTTTCTTT
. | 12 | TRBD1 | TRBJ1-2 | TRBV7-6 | CASTTGVGGYTF | TGTGCCAGCACCACAGGGGTCGGAGGCTACACCTTC
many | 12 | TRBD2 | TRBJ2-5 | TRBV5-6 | CASSPTGGTQYF | TGTGCCAGCAGCCCCACGGGAGGGACCCAGTACTTC
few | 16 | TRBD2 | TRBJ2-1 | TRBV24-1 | CATSDPGGSSYNEQFF | TGTGCCACCAGTGATCCCGGGGGGAGCTCCTACAATGAGCAGTTCTTC
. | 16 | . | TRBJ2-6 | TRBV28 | CASSPRRFSGANVLTF | TGTGCCAGCAGTCCAAGACGGTTCTCTGGGGCCAACGTCCTGACTTTC
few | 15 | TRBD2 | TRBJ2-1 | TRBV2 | CASRELAGATNEQFF | TGTGCCAGCAGAGAACTAGCGGGAGCGACCAATGAGCAGTTCTTC
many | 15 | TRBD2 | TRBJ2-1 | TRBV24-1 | CATSPRTSGYNEQFF | TGTGCCACCAGCCCGAGGACTAGCGGATACAATGAGCAGTTCTTC
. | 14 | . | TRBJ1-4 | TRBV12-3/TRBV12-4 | CASSLGGSTEKLFF | TGTGCCAGCAGTTTAGGCGGGTCGACTGAAAAACTGTTTTTT
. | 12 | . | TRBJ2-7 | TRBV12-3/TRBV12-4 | CASSLRWFEQYF | TGTGCCAGCAGTTTAAGATGGTTCGAGCAGTACTTC
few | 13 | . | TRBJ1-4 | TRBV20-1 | CSARWGSNEKLFF | TGCAGTGCCAGATGGGGGTCTAATGAAAAACTGTTTTTT
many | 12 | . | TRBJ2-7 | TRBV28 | CASSFTSYEQYF | TGTGCCAGCAGTTTTACTTCCTACGAGCAGTACTTC
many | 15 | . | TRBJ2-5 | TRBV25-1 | CASSETGYRGETQYF | TGTGCCAGCAGTGAAACGGGATACAGAGGGGAGACCCAGTACTTC
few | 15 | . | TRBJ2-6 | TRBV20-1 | CSAPGTFSGANVLTF | TGCAGTGCTCCCGGGACCTTCTCTGGGGCCAACGTCCTGACTTTC
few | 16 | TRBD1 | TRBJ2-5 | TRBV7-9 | CASSEQGQLKQETQYF | TGTGCCAGCAGCGAGCAGGGACAGCTAAAGCAAGAGACCCAGTACTTC
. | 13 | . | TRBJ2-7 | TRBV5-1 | CASSLVVLGEQYF | TGCGCCAGCAGCTTGGTGGTTCTAGGCGAGCAGTACTTC
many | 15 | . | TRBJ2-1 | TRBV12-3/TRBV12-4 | CASSLWTEGVHEQFF | TGTGCCAGCAGTTTATGGACGGAGGGGGTCCATGAGCAGTTCTTC
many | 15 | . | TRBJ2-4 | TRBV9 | CASSEMGLAKNIQYF | TGTGCCAGCAGCGAGATGGGACTAGCCAAAAACATTCAGTACTTC
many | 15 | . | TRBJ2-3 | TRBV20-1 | CSASALLGRTDTQYF | TGCAGTGCTAGTGCGCTGCTGGGCCGCACAGATACGCAGTATTTT
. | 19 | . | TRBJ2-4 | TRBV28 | CASTSRAGNYRVPKNIQYF | TGTGCCAGCACCTCTCGAGCTGGAAATTATAGGGTCCCTAAAAACATTCAGTACTTC
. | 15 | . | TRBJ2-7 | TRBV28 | CASSFATGSSYEQYF | TGTGCCAGCAGTTTCGCGACAGGAAGCTCCTACGAGCAGTACTTC
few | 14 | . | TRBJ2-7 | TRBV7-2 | CASSLDQKLYEQYF | TGTGCCAGCAGCTTAGATCAGAAACTTTACGAGCAGTACTTC
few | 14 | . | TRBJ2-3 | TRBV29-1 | CSVDGRESADTQYF | TGCAGCGTTGATGGTCGGGAGTCAGCAGATACGCAGTATTTT
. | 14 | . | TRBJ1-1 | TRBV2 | CASNVPQGNTEAFF | TGTGCCAGCAACGTTCCACAGGGGAACACTGAAGCTTTCTTT
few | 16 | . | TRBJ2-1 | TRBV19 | CASSIIGTQSYNEQFF | TGTGCCAGTAGTATTATCGGGACGCAATCCTACAATGAGCAGTTCTTC
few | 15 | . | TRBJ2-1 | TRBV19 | CASSIRGGVPGEQFF | TGTGCCAGTAGTATAAGGGGGGGAGTTCCGGGCGAGCAGTTCTTC
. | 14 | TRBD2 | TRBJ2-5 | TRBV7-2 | CASSLAGGTQSQYF | TGTGCCAGCAGCTTAGCGGGGGGGACTCAGTCCCAGTACTTC
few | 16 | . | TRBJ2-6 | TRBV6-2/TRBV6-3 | CASKGRRESGANVLTF | TGTGCCAGCAAGGGGAGGCGTGAGTCTGGGGCCAACGTCCTGACTTTC
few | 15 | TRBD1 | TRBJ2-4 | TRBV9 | CASSASTGGRDIQYF | TGTGCCAGCAGCGCCTCGACAGGGGGACGGGACATTCAGTACTTC
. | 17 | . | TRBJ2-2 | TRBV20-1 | CSARDSRRVPNTGELFF | TGCAGTGCTAGAGATAGCCGGCGGGTTCCGAACACCGGGGAGCTGTTTTTT
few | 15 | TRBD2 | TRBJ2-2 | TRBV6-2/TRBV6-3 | CASRKTSPNTGELFF | TGTGCCAGCAGAAAGACTAGCCCGAACACCGGGGAGCTGTTTTTT
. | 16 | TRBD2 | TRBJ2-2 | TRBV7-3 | CASSLVSGGSTGELFF | TGTGCCAGCAGCTTAGTTAGCGGGGGAAGTACCGGGGAGCTGTTTTTT
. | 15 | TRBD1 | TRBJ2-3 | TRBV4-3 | CASSQADRGADTQYF | TGCGCCAGCAGCCAAGCGGACAGGGGGGCAGATACGCAGTATTTT
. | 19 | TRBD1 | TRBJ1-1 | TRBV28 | CASSPPAKQGASRNTEAFF | TGTGCCAGCAGTCCACCCGCGAAACAGGGGGCCTCTAGGAACACTGAAGCTTTCTTT
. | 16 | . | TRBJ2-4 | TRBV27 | CASSWSQGLAKNIQYF | TGTGCCAGCAGTTGGTCTCAGGGGTTAGCCAAAAACATTCAGTACTTC
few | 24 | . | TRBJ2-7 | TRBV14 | CASSHHLETGRKARAKAGVLEQYF | TGTGCCAGCAGCCACCACCTTGAGACAGGGAGGAAGGCGAGGGCAAAAGCGGGAGTCCTCGAGCAGTACTTC
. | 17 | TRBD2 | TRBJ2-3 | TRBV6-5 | CASSYRGSGTFADTQYF | TGTGCCAGCAGTTACCGAGGTAGCGGGACTTTTGCAGATACGCAGTATTTT
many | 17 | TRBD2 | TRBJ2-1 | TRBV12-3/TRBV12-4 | CASSPADGLAAYNEQFF | TGTGCCAGCAGTCCCGCCGATGGCCTAGCGGCATACAATGAGCAGTTCTTC
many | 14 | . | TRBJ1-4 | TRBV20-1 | CSAQTPGEGEKLFF | TGCAGTGCTCAAACCCCAGGGGAAGGGGAAAAACTGTTTTTT
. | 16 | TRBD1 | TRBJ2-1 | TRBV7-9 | CASSLAGGTGYNEQFF | TGTGCCAGCAGCTTAGCCGGGGGGACAGGGTACAATGAGCAGTTCTTC
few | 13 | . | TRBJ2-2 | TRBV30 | CACLWTNTGELFF | TGTGCCTGCCTATGGACTAACACCGGGGAGCTGTTTTTT